This T cell receptor beta chain was captured by sequencing in a study of T cells of healthy individuals. This clonotype has at least ten counts. TCRdb called the 5' RACE reads again in MiXCR, with one record for every CDR3 protein. Of about 53,000 distinct CDR3 sequences listed, roughly 15% were seen once; the top ten hold 15% to 20%. The CDR3 covers 16 residues. Germline assignment: CDR1 SGDLS and CDR2 YYNGEE. V was clipped by 0 bases and J by 4 bases; unmatched bases: 3. This chain links TRBV9 with TRBJ2-6; 8 nucleotides align to TRBD1. The clonotype comes from a human donor in good health. The CDR3 loop is CASSVAGGAGANVLTF. In DNA, the CDR3 is TGTGCCAGCAGCGTAGCAGGGGGCGCGGGGGCCAACGTCCTGACTTTC.